Sequencing of this TCR beta chain was carried out in a study of shared clonotypes between healthy human individuals. General study findings and limits: Expectations were that clonotype sharing among donors would be affected by sequencing depth.

In the case of this clone: The antigen is undetermined.

The assay used deep level. The repertoire was sequenced with immunoSEQ multiplex PCR; TCRdb's copy has only in-frame clones and lacks some. The sample holds about 520,000 clones, approximately 78% seen once. The germline V gene encodes CDR1 SGHTA and CDR2 FQGNSA. Trimming shortened V by 6 bases and J by 4 bases, and 7 bases separated the two germline ends. This CDR3 is built from 12 residues. Sample: PBMCs. The gene calls are TRBV7-2 and TRBJ1-3, with D uncertain. The sequence derives from a woman between 40 and 55 years old in good health. Some clones in this sample may be carry-over from other donors' samples. CDR3 region: CASSLGGNTIYF. The CDR3 DNA is TGTGCCAGCAGTCTGGGGGGAAACACCATATATTTT.